This T cell receptor beta chain stems from a study of T cells in Graves' hyperthyroidism and ophthalmopathy. Amplification of TCR beta CDR3 regions was performed using RNA transcripts as template. HTBI primers were employed in a first-round RT-PCR of the TCR CDR3. TCRdb called the multiplex PCR reads again in MiXCR, with one record for every CDR3 protein. In the table there are 500,000 to 600,000 distinct CDR3 sequences, more than 45% of which are singletons. Patients with uncontrolled infections, other autoimmune diseases, pregnancy or lactation were excluded. Trimming removed 5 bases at V and 3 bases at J, with 13 bases between. The CDR3 is 14 residues long. Germline values: CDR1 SEHNR, CDR2 FQNEAQ (reference sequence).

J is TRBJ1-1 and V is TRBV7-9; no definite D call. The sample consisted of peripheral blood or thyroid tissue (not recorded which). The clonotype was recovered from an adult woman with Graves' disease, either hyperthyroidism or ophthalmopathy (not recorded which). In nucleotides, the CDR3 is TGTGCCAGCAGCGGGAACAGACGGGACACTGAAGCTTTCTTT. This gives the protein CASSGNRRDTEAFF. The complete variable domain, with remaining parts taken from reference TRBV7-9 and TRBJ1-1, reads DTGVSQNPRHKITKRGQNVTFRCDPISEHNRLYWYRQTLGQGPEFLTYFQNEAQLEKSRLLSDRFSAERPKGSFSTLEIQRTEQGDSAMYLCASSGNRRDTEAFFGQGTRLTVV.